The TCR beta chain under discussion was sequenced for a study of blood T cell repertoires in COVID-19. Study context: PBMCs, B-cell-depleted T cells, or T cells provided the cDNA or gDNA that made up the material.

This CDR3 region has 14 residues. Germline CDR1 is SGHRS and CDR2 is YFSETQ. The ends were cut back, 2 bases at V and 6 bases at J, with 14 bases in the middle. The data were produced by immunoSEQ multiplex PCR, yet TCRdb's version contains in-frame clones alone and is incomplete. This repertoire shows roughly 240,000 clones, 85% found once; its top ten account for 9.1%. The chain recombines TRBV5-1 with TRBJ1-1; D call uncertain. The clonotype was recovered from a woman aged 45-60 years with acute COVID-19. What was sequenced was PBMCs or T cells enriched from blood (not recorded which). CDR3 region: CASSFNPKEAEAFF. The CDR3 nucleotides read TGCGCCAGCAGCTTCAACCCGAAGGAGGCTGAAGCTTTCTTT.